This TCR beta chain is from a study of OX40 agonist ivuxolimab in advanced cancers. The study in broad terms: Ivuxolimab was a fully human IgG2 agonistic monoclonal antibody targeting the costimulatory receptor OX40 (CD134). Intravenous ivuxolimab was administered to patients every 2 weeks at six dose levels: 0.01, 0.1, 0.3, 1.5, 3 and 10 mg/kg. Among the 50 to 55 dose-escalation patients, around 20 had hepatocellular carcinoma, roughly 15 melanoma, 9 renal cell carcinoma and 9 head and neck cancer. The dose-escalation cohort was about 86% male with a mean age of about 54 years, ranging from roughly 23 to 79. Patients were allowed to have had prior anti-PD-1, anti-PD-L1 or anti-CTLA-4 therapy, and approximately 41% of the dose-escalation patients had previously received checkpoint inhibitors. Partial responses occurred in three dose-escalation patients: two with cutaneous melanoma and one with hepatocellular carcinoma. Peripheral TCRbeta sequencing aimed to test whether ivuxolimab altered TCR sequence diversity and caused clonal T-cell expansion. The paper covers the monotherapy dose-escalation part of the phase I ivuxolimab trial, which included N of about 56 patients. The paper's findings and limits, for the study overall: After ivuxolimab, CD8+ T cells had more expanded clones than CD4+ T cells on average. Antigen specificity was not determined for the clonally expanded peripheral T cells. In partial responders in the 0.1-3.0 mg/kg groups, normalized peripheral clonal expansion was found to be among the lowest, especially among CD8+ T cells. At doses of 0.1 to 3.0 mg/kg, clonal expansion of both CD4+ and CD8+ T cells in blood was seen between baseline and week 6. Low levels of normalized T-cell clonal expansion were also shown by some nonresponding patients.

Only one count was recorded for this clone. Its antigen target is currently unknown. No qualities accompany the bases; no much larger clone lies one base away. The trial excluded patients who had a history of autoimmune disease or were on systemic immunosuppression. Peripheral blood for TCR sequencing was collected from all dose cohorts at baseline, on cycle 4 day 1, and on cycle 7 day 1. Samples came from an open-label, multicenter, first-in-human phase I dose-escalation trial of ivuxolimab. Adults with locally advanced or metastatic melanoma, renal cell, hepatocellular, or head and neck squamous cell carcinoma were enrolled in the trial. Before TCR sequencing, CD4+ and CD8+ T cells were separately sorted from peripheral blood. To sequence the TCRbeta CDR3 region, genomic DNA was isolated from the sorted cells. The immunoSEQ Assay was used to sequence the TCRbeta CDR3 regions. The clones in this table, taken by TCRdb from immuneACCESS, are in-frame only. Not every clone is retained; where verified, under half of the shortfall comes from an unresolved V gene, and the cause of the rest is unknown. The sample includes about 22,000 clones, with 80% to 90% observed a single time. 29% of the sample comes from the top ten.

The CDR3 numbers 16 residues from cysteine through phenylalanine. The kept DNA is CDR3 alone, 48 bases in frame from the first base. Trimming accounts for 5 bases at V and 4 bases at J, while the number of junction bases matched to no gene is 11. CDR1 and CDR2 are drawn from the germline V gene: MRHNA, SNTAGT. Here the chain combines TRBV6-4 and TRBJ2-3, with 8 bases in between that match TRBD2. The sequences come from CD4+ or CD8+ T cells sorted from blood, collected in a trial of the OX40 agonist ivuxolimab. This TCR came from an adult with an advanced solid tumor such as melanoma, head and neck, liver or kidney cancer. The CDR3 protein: CASSPESGSKADTQYF. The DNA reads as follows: TGTGCCAGCAGTCCGGAAAGCGGGAGTAAGGCAGATACGCAGTATTTT.